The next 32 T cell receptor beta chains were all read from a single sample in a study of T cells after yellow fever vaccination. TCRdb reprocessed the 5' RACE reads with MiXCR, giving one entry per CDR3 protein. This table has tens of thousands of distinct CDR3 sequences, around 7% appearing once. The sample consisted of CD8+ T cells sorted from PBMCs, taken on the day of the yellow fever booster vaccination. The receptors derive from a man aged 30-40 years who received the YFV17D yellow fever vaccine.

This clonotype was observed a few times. The CDR3 region has the DNA TGCGCCAGCAGCCAAGGAGCGGGAGGGCTGAATGAGCAGTTCTTC. Translation: CASSQGAGGLNEQFF. V is TRBV4-3 and J is TRBJ2-1; TRBD2 matches at 10 bases. V shed 1 base and J 7 bases; nucleotides not matched to a gene: 4. Germline assignment: CDR1 LGHNA and CDR2 YSLEER. This CDR3 contains 15 residues.

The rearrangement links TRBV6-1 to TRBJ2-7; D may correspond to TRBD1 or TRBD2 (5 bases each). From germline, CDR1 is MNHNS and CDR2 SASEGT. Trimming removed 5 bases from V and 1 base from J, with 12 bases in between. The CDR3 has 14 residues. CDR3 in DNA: TGTGCCAGCAGTCCCCCGGGGCCGTCCTACGAGCAGTACTTC. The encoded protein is CASSPPGPSYEQYF.

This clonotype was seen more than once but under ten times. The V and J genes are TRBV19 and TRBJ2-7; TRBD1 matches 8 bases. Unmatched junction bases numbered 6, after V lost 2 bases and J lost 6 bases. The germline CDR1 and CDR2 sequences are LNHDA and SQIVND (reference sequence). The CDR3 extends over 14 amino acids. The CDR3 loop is CASSINDRGGEQYF. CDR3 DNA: TGTGCCAGTAGTATAAACGACAGGGGCGGCGAGCAGTACTTC.

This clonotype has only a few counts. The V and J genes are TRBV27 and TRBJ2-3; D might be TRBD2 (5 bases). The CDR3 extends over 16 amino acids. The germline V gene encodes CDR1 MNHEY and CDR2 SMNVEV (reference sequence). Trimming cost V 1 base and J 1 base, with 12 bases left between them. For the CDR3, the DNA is TGTGCCAGCAGTTTATGGGTAGCGTCGGGCACAGATACGCAGTATTTT. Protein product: CASSLWVASGTDTQYF.

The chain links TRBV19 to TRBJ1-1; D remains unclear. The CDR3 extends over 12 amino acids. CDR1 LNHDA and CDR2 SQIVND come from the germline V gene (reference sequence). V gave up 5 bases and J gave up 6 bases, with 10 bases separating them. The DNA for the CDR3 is TGTGCCAGTAGTTACGGTATGGCTGAAGCTTTCTTT. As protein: CASSYGMAEAFF.

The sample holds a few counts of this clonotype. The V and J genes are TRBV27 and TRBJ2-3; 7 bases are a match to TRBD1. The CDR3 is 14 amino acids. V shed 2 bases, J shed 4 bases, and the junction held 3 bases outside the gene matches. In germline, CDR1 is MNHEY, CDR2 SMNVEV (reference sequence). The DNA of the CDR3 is TGTGCCAGCAGTTTAGCTACAGGGGCAGATACGCAGTATTTT. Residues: CASSLATGADTQYF.

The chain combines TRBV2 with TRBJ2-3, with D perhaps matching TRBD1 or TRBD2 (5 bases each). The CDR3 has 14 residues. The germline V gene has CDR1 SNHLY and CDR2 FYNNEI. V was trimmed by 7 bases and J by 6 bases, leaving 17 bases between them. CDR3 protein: CASTGALTVDTQYF. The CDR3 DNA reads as TGTGCCAGCACCGGGGCACTAACTGTGGATACGCAGTATTTT.

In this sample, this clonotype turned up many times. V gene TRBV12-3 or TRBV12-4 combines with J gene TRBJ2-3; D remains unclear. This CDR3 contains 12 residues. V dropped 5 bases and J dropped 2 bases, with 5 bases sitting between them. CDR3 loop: CASSLHTDTQYF. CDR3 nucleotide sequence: TGTGCCAGCAGTCTCCACACAGATACGCAGTATTTT.

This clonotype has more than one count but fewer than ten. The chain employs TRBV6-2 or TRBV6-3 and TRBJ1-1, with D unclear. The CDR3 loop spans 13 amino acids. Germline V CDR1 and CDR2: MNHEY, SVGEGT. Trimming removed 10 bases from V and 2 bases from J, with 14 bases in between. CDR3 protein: CATVADINTEAFF. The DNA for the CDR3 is TGTGCCACCGTGGCAGACATTAACACTGAAGCTTTCTTT.

The DNA for the CDR3 is TGTGCCAGCAGCTGGGGACTGGGGGACCCCTACGAGCAGTACTTC. It is translated as CASSWGLGDPYEQYF. This chain links TRBV7-2 with TRBJ2-7; D is perhaps TRBD2 (6 bases). CDR1 SGHTA and CDR2 FQGNSA come from the germline V gene. The CDR3 spans 15 residues. The germline V and J ends were trimmed by 4 bases and 2 bases, with 15 bases remaining between them. The variable domain in full, with the rest retrieved from reference TRBV7-2 and TRBJ2-7, is GAGVSQSPSNKVTEKGKDVELRCDPISGHTALYWYRQSLGQGLEFLIYFQGNSAPDKSGLPSDRFSAERTGGSVSTLTIQRTQQEDSAVYLCASSWGLGDPYEQYFGPGTRLTVT.

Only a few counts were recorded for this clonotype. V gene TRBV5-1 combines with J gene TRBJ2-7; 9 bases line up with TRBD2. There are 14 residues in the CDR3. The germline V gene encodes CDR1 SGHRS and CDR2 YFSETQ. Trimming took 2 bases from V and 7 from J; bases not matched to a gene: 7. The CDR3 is CASSLNSGGVEQYF. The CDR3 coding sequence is TGCGCCAGCAGCTTAAATAGCGGGGGTGTGGAGCAGTACTTC.

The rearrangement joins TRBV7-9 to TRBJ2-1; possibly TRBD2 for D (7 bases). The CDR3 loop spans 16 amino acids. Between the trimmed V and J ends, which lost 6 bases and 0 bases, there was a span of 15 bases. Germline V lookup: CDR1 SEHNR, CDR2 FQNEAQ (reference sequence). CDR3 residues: CASSFRGAASYNEQFF. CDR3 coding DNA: TGTGCCAGCAGTTTCCGGGGGGCAGCCTCCTACAATGAGCAGTTCTTC.

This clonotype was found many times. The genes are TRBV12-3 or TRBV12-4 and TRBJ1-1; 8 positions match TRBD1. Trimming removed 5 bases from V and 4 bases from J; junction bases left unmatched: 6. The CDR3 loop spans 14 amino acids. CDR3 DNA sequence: TGTGCCAGCAGTCGCGGACAGGGTGCCACTGAAGCTTTCTTT. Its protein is CASSRGQGATEAFF.

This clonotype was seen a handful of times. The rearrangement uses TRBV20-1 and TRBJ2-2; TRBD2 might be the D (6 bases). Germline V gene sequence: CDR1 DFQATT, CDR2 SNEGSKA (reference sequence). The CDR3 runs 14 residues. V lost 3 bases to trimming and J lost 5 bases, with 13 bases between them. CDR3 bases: TGCAGTGCTAGTCCGGTGGGGGGAACCGGGGAGCTGTTTTTT. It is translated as CSASPVGGTGELFF.

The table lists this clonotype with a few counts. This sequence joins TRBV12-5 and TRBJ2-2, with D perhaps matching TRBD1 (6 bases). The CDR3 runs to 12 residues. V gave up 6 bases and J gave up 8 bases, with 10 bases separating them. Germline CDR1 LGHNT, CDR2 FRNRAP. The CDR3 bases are TGTGCTAGTGGAGGGACATCAGGGGAGCTGTTTTTT. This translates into CASGGTSGELFF.

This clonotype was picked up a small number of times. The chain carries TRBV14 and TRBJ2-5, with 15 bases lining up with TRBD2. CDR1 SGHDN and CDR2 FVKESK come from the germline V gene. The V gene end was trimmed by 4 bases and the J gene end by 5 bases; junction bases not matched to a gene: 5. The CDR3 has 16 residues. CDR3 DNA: TGTGCCAGCAGCCCGGGACTAGCGGGAGGCGGGGAGACCCAGTACTTC. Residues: CASSPGLAGGGETQYF.

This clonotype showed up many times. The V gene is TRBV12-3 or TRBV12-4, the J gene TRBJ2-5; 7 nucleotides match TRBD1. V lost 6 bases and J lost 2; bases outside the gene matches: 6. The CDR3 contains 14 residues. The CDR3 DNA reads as TGTGCCAGCAGATTCTTGGGACAGCAAGAGACCCAGTACTTC. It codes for CASRFLGQQETQYF.

The CDR3 protein is CASSLSGGGYNEQFF. In nucleotides, the CDR3 is TGCGCCAGCAGCTTGAGCGGGGGGGGATACAATGAGCAGTTCTTC. The rearrangement links TRBV5-1 to TRBJ2-1; the match to TRBD2 covers 10 bases. Trimming cost V 1 base and J 4 bases; bases outside gene matches: 2. Germline V lookup: CDR1 SGHRS, CDR2 YFSETQ. There are 15 residues in the CDR3.

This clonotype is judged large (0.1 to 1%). The CDR3 protein is CASSSALLEQFF. CDR3 coding DNA: TGTGCCAGCAGTTCGGCGTTACTTGAGCAGTTCTTC. This sequence joins TRBV28 and TRBJ2-1; no clear D. Germline CDR1 reads MDHEN; CDR2 reads SYDVKM. This CDR3 is built from 12 residues. The V gene lost 4 bases and the J gene lost 9 bases, with 10 bases spanning the gap.

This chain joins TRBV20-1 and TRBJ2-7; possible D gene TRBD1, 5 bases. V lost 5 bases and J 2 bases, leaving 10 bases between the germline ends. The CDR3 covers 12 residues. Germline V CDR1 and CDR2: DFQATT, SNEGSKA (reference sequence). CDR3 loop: CSAHRRTYEQYF. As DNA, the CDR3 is TGCAGTGCTCACAGGCGTACCTACGAGCAGTACTTC.

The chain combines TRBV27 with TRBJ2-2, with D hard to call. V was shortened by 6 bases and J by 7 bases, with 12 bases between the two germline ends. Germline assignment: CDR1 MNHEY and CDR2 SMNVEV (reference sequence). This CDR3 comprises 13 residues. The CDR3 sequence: CASSPGGSGELFF. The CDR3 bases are TGTGCCAGCAGCCCAGGCGGCAGCGGGGAGCTGTTTTTT.

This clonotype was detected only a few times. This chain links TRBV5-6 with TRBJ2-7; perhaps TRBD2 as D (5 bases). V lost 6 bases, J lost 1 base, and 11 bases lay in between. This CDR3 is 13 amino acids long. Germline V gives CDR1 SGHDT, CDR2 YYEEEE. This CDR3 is CASTLGGSYEQYF. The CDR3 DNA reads TGTGCCAGCACCCTAGGCGGGTCCTACGAGCAGTACTTC.

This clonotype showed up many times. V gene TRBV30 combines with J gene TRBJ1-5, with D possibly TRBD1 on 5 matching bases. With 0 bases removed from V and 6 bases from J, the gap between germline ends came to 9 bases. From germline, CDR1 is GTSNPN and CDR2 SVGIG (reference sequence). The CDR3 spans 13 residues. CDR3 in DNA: TGTGCCTGGAGTGTGGCCGACAGTCAGCCCCAGCATTTT. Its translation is CAWSVADSQPQHF.

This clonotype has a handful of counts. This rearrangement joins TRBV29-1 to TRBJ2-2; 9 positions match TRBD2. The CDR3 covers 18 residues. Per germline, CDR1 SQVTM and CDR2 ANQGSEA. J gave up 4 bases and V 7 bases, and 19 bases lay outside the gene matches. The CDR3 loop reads CSAAGGGGRARGTGELFF. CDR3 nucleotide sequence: TGCAGCGCCGCCGGAGGAGGCGGGAGGGCTCGGGGCACCGGGGAGCTGTTTTTT.

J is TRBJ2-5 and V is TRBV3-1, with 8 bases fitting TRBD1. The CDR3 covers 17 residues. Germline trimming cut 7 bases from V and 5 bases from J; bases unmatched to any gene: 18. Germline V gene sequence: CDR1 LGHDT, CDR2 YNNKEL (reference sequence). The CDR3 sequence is CASTSLGVQGAGETQYF. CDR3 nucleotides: TGTGCCAGCACCTCCCTCGGGGTCCAGGGGGCGGGGGAGACCCAGTACTTC.

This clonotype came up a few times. CDR3 loop: CASSQETFSYNSPLHF. The CDR3 coding sequence is TGTGCCAGCAGCCAAGAGACCTTCTCCTATAATTCACCCCTCCACTTT. The chain couples TRBV3-1 to TRBJ1-6; no firm D call. V was shortened by 0 bases and J by 0 bases, with 6 bases between the two germline ends. The length of the CDR3 is 16 residues. From germline, CDR1 is LGHDT and CDR2 YNNKEL (reference sequence).

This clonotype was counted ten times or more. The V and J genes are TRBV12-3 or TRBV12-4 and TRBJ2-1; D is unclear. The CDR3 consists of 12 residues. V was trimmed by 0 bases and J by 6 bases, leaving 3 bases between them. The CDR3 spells CASSLARNEQFF. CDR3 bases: TGTGCCAGCAGTTTAGCCCGCAATGAGCAGTTCTTC.

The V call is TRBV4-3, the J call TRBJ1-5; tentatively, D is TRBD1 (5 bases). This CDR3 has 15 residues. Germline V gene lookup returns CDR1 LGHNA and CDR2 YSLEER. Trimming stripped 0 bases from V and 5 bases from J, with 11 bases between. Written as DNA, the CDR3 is TGCGCCAGCAGCCAAGACGGAGGGGTGGATCAGCCCCAGCATTTT. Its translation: CASSQDGGVDQPQHF.

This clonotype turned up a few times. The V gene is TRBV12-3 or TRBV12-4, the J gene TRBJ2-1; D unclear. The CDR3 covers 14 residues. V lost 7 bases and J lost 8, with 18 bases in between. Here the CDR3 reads CASNQKGPEDEQFF. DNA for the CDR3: TGTGCCAGCAATCAGAAGGGTCCCGAGGATGAGCAGTTCTTC.

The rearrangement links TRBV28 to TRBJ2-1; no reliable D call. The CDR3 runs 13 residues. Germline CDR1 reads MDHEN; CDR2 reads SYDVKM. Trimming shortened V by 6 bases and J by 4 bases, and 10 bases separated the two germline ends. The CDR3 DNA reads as TGTGCCAGCAGCATAACAGCATACAATGAGCAGTTCTTC. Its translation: CASSITAYNEQFF.

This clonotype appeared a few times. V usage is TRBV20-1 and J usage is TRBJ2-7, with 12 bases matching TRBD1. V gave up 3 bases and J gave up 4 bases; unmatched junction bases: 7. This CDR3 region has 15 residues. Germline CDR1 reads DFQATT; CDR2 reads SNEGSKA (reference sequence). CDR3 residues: CSASFGTGGFYEQYF. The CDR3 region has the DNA TGCAGTGCTAGTTTTGGGACAGGGGGCTTTTACGAGCAGTACTTC.

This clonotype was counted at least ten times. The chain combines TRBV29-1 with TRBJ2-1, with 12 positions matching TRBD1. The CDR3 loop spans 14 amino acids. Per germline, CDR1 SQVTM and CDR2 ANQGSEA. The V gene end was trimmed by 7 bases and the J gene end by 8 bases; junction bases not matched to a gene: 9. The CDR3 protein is CSGGTGGLIDEQFF. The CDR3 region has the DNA TGCAGCGGGGGGACAGGGGGCTTGATCGATGAGCAGTTCTTC.